This TCR beta chain stems from a study of response to subunit inactivated influenza vaccine. Study findings and constraints: Few new T cells, the authors suggested, are recruited by each seasonal influenza vaccination.

Using its own MiXCR run on the RT-PCR reads, TCRdb lists one record per CDR3 protein. The sample has about 780,000 distinct CDR3 sequences; less than 20% are singletons. This clonotype showed up just once. Its antigen remains unknown. The source of this sequence is a man aged 45-65 years who received an inactivated influenza vaccine. Sample: PBMCs from blood, taken 4 to 6 days after vaccination.

Written as DNA, the CDR3 is TGCGCCAGCAGCCAAGATCGTGGGGCAGGGGGAGAGACCCAGTACTTC. It specifies CASSQDRGAGGETQYF. The chain recombines TRBV4-1 with TRBJ2-5, with TRBD1 matching 7 bases. The V and J ends lost 0 bases and 4 bases, in that order; junction bases with no gene match: 8. CDR3 length: 16 amino acids. Germline-derived CDR1 and CDR2 are MGHRA and YSYEKL.